These 17 T cell receptor beta chains were all obtained from the same sample, sequenced in a study of cytomegalovirus exposure and HLA in healthy donors. The primer mix had 60 Vbeta and 13 Jbeta primers. Method: immunoSEQ multiplex PCR; TCRdb's copy keeps in-frame clones and lacks some. This table holds some 120,000 clones, around 67% found once. The sequencing sample was made of PBMCs. These TCRs come from a man aged 55 to 70 in good health and CMV-seropositive.

The J gene is TRBJ2-5, the V gene TRBV5-1; 10 bases align to TRBD2. The germline gives CDR1 SGHRS, CDR2 YFSETQ. The CDR3 has 16 residues. Trimming at V came to 4 bases and at J to 2 bases, leaving 8 bases not matched to a gene. The CDR3 loop is CASSIGLAEKQETQYF. CDR3 DNA: TGCGCCAGCAGCATCGGACTAGCGGAAAAACAAGAGACCCAGTACTTC.

This clone has only a few counts. The chain carries TRBV5-1 and TRBJ1-2, with TRBD1 matching 7 bases. Germline V gene sequence: CDR1 SGHRS, CDR2 YFSETQ. The CDR3 consists of 13 residues. V lost 2 bases and J lost 7; bases outside the gene matches: 5. CDR3 residues: CASSLEGGLGYTF. The CDR3, as DNA: TGCGCCAGCAGCTTAGAAGGGGGCCTTGGCTACACCTTC.

This clone has only a few counts. The V and J genes are TRBV29-1 and TRBJ1-1; D is unclear. This CDR3 has 12 amino acids. Germline V gene data show CDR1 as SQVTM and CDR2 as ANQGSEA. The ends were cut back, 6 bases at V and 4 bases at J, with 12 bases in the middle. CDR3 DNA: TGCAGCGTCCTACGGGATGGCACTGAAGCTTTCTTT. Its translation is CSVLRDGTEAFF.

The chain has TRBV5-4 and TRBJ1-2; 8 bases line up with TRBD1. V lost 2 bases to trimming and J lost 8 bases; unmatched junction nucleotides: 8. Germline CDR1 is SGHNT and CDR2 is YYREEE (reference sequence). The CDR3 is 14 residues long. The CDR3 sequence is CASSLWQGAGGYTF. The CDR3 DNA sequence: TGTGCCAGCAGCTTATGGCAGGGGGCAGGAGGCTACACCTTC.

This chain uses TRBV29-1 with TRBJ1-1; TRBD1 might be the D (5 bases). There are 12 residues in the CDR3. CDR1 and CDR2 from the germline V gene are SQVTM and ANQGSEA. The V end was cut by 7 bases, the J end by 1 base, with 10 bases between. The CDR3 DNA sequence: TGCAGCGCCAGGGATAGGAACACTGAAGCTTTCTTT. It specifies CSARDRNTEAFF. The full variable domain, rest sourced from reference TRBV29-1 and TRBJ1-1, is SAVISQKPSRDICQRGTSLTIQCQVDSQVTMMFWYRQQPGQSLTLIATANQGSEATYESGFVIDKFPISRPNLTFSTLTVSNMSPEDSSIYLCSARDRNTEAFFGQGTRLTVV.

This chain connects TRBV5-1 to TRBJ1-6, with D tentatively TRBD1 (6 bases). CDR1 and CDR2 from the germline V gene are SGHRS and YFSETQ. There are 17 residues in the CDR3. V was pared by 0 bases and J by 2 bases, with 12 bases between. The CDR3 DNA sequence: TGCGCCAGCAGCTTGGAAGGCAGGGGAACCTATAATTCACCCCTCCACTTT. It translates to CASSLEGRGTYNSPLHF.

The J gene is TRBJ2-1, the V gene TRBV19; tentatively, D is TRBD2 (6 bases). The CDR3 runs to 17 residues. CDR1 and CDR2 from the germline V gene are LNHDA and SQIVND (reference sequence). The V and J ends lost 0 bases and 7 bases respectively, with 19 bases between them. CDR3 residues: CASSIDWGVGSENEQFF. The DNA of the CDR3 is TGTGCCAGTAGTATAGACTGGGGGGTAGGATCGGAGAATGAGCAGTTCTTC.

There are a few counts of this clone. CDR3 sequence reads: CASRRGANVLTF. CDR3 sequence (DNA): TGTGCCAGCAGGAGGGGGGCCAACGTCCTGACTTTC. V usage is TRBV21-1 and J usage is TRBJ2-6; the DNA was not used to check the table's D call, TRBD2. TRBV21-1 is annotated as a pseudogene. The CDR3 has 12 amino acids.

V usage is TRBV6-5 and J usage is TRBJ2-1; D uncertain. This CDR3 spans 11 amino acids. Germline CDR1 reads MNHEY; CDR2 reads SVGAGI. With 6 bases removed from V and 12 bases from J, the gap between germline ends came to 12 bases. The CDR3 region is CASSPRLGQFF. CDR3 nucleotide sequence: TGTGCCAGCAGCCCGCGGTTAGGGCAGTTCTTC.

V usage is TRBV2 and J usage is TRBJ2-6, with D tentatively TRBD2 (5 bases). The CDR3 is 15 amino acids. CDR1 is SNHLY and CDR2 is FYNNEI in the germline V gene. Trimming removed 1 base at V and 2 bases at J, with 6 bases between. CDR3 loop: CASSEEGAGANVLTF. The CDR3 DNA reads as TGTGCCAGCAGTGAAGAGGGAGCTGGGGCCAACGTCCTGACTTTC.

The gene calls are TRBV14 and TRBJ2-1, with a weak D call TRBD2 (6 bases). The CDR3 has 15 amino acids. Germline CDR1 SGHDN, CDR2 FVKESK. V was shortened by 4 bases and J by 3 bases, with 13 bases between the two germline ends. Here the CDR3 reads CASSPPSGLYNEQFF. CDR3 DNA: TGTGCCAGCAGCCCTCCAAGCGGGCTCTACAATGAGCAGTTCTTC.

The chain couples TRBV2 to TRBJ1-6, with TRBD1 identical over 7 bases. Germline lookup yields CDR1 SNHLY and CDR2 FYNNEI. This CDR3 comprises 13 residues. Unmatched junction bases numbered 4, after V lost 10 bases and J lost 4 bases. In DNA form, the CDR3 reads TGTGCCATAGGACAGGATTATAATTCACCCCTCCACTTT. Its translation: CAIGQDYNSPLHF.

This clone has only a few counts. The chain has TRBV6-5 and TRBJ2-1; D remains unclear. V shed 0 bases and J shed 3 bases, with 6 bases lying between them. Germline-derived CDR1 and CDR2 are MNHEY and SVGAGI. This CDR3 is built from 14 residues. The DNA for the CDR3 is TGTGCCAGCAGTTACTCGAACAGCTACAATGAGCAGTTCTTC. It specifies CASSYSNSYNEQFF.

The V and J genes are TRBV5-1 and TRBJ2-5; 13 nucleotides agree with TRBD2. The V segment lost 0 bases and the J segment 4 bases; nucleotides outside the gene matches: 3. Looked up from germline, CDR1 is SGHRS and CDR2 is YFSETQ. This CDR3 spans 16 amino acids. DNA of the CDR3: TGCGCCAGCAGCTTGGGGACTAGCGGGGGAGGAGAGACCCAGTACTTC. This encodes CASSLGTSGGGETQYF.

This chain uses TRBV9 with TRBJ1-4; 10 bases line up with TRBD1. V was clipped by 2 bases and J by 4 bases; unmatched bases: 2. This CDR3 spans 15 amino acids. Germline loops: CDR1 SGDLS, CDR2 YYNGEE. CDR3 bases: TGTGCCAGCAGCGTCGGGACAGGGGATAATGAAAAACTGTTTTTT. Its translation: CASSVGTGDNEKLFF.

A single count supports this clone. The chain employs TRBV7-3 and TRBJ2-1; D is perhaps TRBD1 (5 bases). This CDR3 has 13 residues. V lost 0 bases and J lost 10, with 10 bases in between. Per germline, CDR1 SGHTA and CDR2 FQGTGA. This chain's CDR3 is CASSLTKWGEQFF. CDR3 sequence (DNA): TGTGCCAGCAGCTTAACGAAGTGGGGCGAGCAGTTCTTC. The full variable domain, with the rest looked up from reference TRBV7-3 and TRBJ2-1, is GAGVSQTPSNKVTEKGKYVELRCDPISGHTALYWYRQSLGQGPEFLIYFQGTGAADDSGLPNDRFFAVRPEGSVSTLKIQRTERGDSAVYLCASSLTKWGEQFFGPGTRLTVL.

The V call is TRBV30, the J call TRBJ1-1; D uncertain. Germline loops: CDR1 GTSNPN, CDR2 SVGIG (reference sequence). CDR3 length: 13 amino acids. The CDR3 loop is CACDAGRNTEAFF. The CDR3 coding sequence is TGTGCTTGTGACGCCGGGAGGAACACTGAAGCTTTCTTT.